These 26 T cell receptor beta chains share one sample of origin, sequenced in a study of OX40 agonist ivuxolimab in advanced cancers. Library creation used the immunoSEQ multiplex PCR assay. The table was pulled from immuneACCESS by TCRdb, which kept in-frame rearrangements only. Such tables lose some clones; where checked, under half of the loss comes from unresolved V genes, and the rest has no known cause. This sample lists 55,000 to 65,000 clones; approximately 90% were detected once. The ten largest clones represent about 0.44% of the sample. The input for sequencing was CD4+ or CD8+ T cells sorted from blood, taken in a trial of the OX40 agonist ivuxolimab. These receptors originate from an adult with an advanced solid tumor such as melanoma, head and neck, liver or kidney cancer.

The chain couples TRBV30 to TRBJ1-3, with unresolved D. Trimming removed 3 bases from V and 0 bases from J, with 9 bases in between. Germline V gives CDR1 GTSNPN, CDR2 SVGIG (reference sequence). The CDR3 length is 14 residues. This chain's CDR3 is CAWRMRFSGNTIYF. The DNA for the CDR3 is TGTGCCTGGAGAATGAGGTTCTCTGGAAACACCATATATTTT.

This clone showed up just once. The V gene is TRBV7-9, the J gene TRBJ2-1; TRBD2 matches 14 bases. The CDR3 is 16 amino acids. From germline, CDR1 is SEHNR and CDR2 FQNEAQ (reference sequence). J was trimmed by 4 bases and V by 5 bases; bases with no gene match: 4. Here the CDR3 DNA reads TGTGCCAGCAGCACGGGACTAGCGGGAGCTTACAATGAGCAGTTCTTC. Protein sequence: CASSTGLAGAYNEQFF.

The chain couples TRBV6-5 to TRBJ2-7, with a possible D match to TRBD2 (6 bases). Trimming took off 5 bases at V and 7 bases at J, with 18 bases between the two ends. Germline-derived CDR1 and CDR2 are MNHEY and SVGAGI. The CDR3 covers 14 residues. CDR3 sequence (DNA): TGTGCCAGCAGTAAAGACGGGGGTTCGAGGGAGCAGTACTTC. This codes for CASSKDGGSREQYF.

The chain carries TRBV6-5 and TRBJ2-1, with 7 bases identical to TRBD1. Trimming removed 7 bases from V and 7 bases from J; junction bases left unmatched: 7. Germline V gene sequence: CDR1 MNHEY, CDR2 SVGAGI. There are 13 residues in the CDR3. CDR3: CASIPPGGNEQFF. CDR3 coding DNA: TGTGCCAGCATCCCTCCAGGGGGAAATGAGCAGTTCTTC.

V is TRBV6-6 and J is TRBJ2-1; 12 bases fit TRBD2. The CDR3 is 13 residues long. CDR1 MNHNY and CDR2 SVGAGI come from the germline V gene (reference sequence). Germline trimming cut 8 bases from V and 7 bases from J; bases unmatched to any gene: 3. Here the CDR3 reads CASGLAGYNEQFF. The CDR3 DNA reads as TGTGCCAGCGGACTAGCGGGATATAATGAGCAGTTCTTC.

V gene TRBV5-1 combines with J gene TRBJ1-2, with D tentatively TRBD1 (6 bases). The CDR3 consists of 13 residues. The germline gives CDR1 SGHRS, CDR2 YFSETQ. Trimming removed 3 bases from V and 7 bases from J, with 13 bases in between. The CDR3 DNA reads as TGCGCCAGCAGCTCACAGGGTATGCGTGGCTACACCTTC. This gives the protein CASSSQGMRGYTF.

CDR3: CASSQWKYTEAFF. CDR3 nucleotides: TGTGCCAGCAGCCAGTGGAAATACACTGAAGCTTTCTTT. The chain joins TRBV14 to TRBJ1-1; D is ambiguous. In germline, CDR1 is SGHDN, CDR2 FVKESK. This CDR3 is built from 13 residues. Trimming removed 3 bases at V and 3 bases at J, with 8 bases between.

V and J are TRBV28 and TRBJ2-3; 7 nucleotides match TRBD2. Trimming took 4 bases from V and 0 from J; bases not matched to a gene: 7. The germline CDR1 and CDR2 sequences are MDHEN and SYDVKM. CDR3 size: 16 residues. CDR3 sequence (DNA): TGTGCCAGCAGTTCCCCGTCAGCGGGGAGCACAGATACGCAGTATTTT. Protein: CASSSPSAGSTDTQYF.

This clone was seen once. This chain links TRBV11-2 with TRBJ2-7, with unresolved D. V was shortened by 5 bases and J by 7 bases, with 12 bases between the two germline ends. CDR1 is SGHAT and CDR2 is FQNNGV in the germline V gene. This CDR3 spans 12 amino acids. CDR3 protein: CASSRTSLEQYF. DNA for the CDR3: TGTGCCAGCAGCCGGACGTCCTTGGAGCAGTACTTC.

This clone was seen once. V is TRBV27 and J is TRBJ1-1, with D tentatively TRBD1 (6 bases). V lost 2 bases to trimming and J lost 2 bases, with 9 bases between them. CDR1 and CDR2 (germline): MNHEY, SMNVEV (reference sequence). The CDR3 length is 14 residues. The CDR3 spells CASSLLQGNTEAFF. The CDR3 nucleotides read TGTGCCAGCAGTTTACTACAGGGAAACACTGAAGCTTTCTTT.

The V call is TRBV18, the J call TRBJ2-3; TRBD2 matches at 9 bases. Germline trimming cut 2 bases from V and 9 bases from J; bases unmatched to any gene: 9. The V gene's germline CDR1 is KGHSH and CDR2 LQKENI. CDR3 size: 15 residues. CDR3 amino acids: CASSPRLAESETQYF. As DNA, the CDR3 is TGTGCCAGCTCACCAAGACTAGCGGAAAGCGAAACGCAGTATTTT.

The rearrangement links TRBV20-1 to TRBJ1-1; unclear D gene. CDR1 and CDR2 from the germline V gene are DFQATT and SNEGSKA (reference sequence). The CDR3 length is 11 residues. Trimming cost V 5 bases and J 11 bases, with 15 bases left between them. The CDR3 region is CSALGRRVAFF. The CDR3 bases are TGCAGTGCTTTGGGCAGGAGGGTGGCTTTCTTT.

This clone turned up a few times. J is TRBJ1-1 and V is TRBV27, with D hard to call. CDR3 size: 12 residues. V lost 0 bases to trimming and J lost 11 bases, with 10 bases between them. Germline V lookup: CDR1 MNHEY, CDR2 SMNVEV (reference sequence). CDR3 protein: CASSLSGSRAFF. The DNA for the CDR3 is TGTGCCAGCAGTTTATCTGGAAGTCGGGCTTTCTTT.

The gene calls are TRBV28 and TRBJ2-1; D ambiguous. Germline V lookup: CDR1 MDHEN, CDR2 SYDVKM. V lost 4 bases, J lost 2 bases, and 18 bases lay in between. The CDR3 contains 17 residues. CDR3 loop: CASSSTSSGWTYNEQFF. The CDR3 coding sequence is TGTGCCAGCAGTTCCACTTCTAGTGGGTGGACCTACAATGAGCAGTTCTTC.

This chain joins TRBV27 and TRBJ2-3; 7 bases agree with TRBD2. The J segment lost 6 bases and the V segment lost 7 bases, leaving 10 bases of the junction unmatched. The CDR3 is 14 residues long. From germline, CDR1 is MNHEY and CDR2 SMNVEV (reference sequence). CDR3 protein: CASIGLAEWDTQYF. DNA for the CDR3: TGTGCCAGCATAGGGCTAGCGGAATGGGATACGCAGTATTTT.

This CDR3 reads CASSIAGGGNEQFF. DNA for the CDR3: TGTGCCAGTAGTATAGCGGGAGGGGGGAATGAGCAGTTCTTC. The genes are TRBV19 and TRBJ2-1, with 8 bases identical to TRBD2. J was trimmed by 7 bases and V by 1 base; bases with no gene match: 3. This CDR3 comprises 14 residues. Germline V gene sequence: CDR1 LNHDA, CDR2 SQIVND (reference sequence).

V gene TRBV11-2 combines with J gene TRBJ2-2; 14 nucleotides align to TRBD2. Losses at the gene ends were 5 bases for V and 3 bases for J; bases not matched to a gene: 8. The CDR3 covers 18 residues. The V gene's germline CDR1 is SGHAT and CDR2 FQNNGV. The CDR3 DNA reads as TGTGCCAGCAGCCCGGGACTAGCGGGAGAGCCGGACACCGGGGAGCTGTTTTTT. This sequence encodes CASSPGLAGEPDTGELFF.

In DNA form, the CDR3 reads TGTGCCAGCAGCCATAGCGGAAGCTCCTACAATGAGCAGTTCTTC. As protein: CASSHSGSSYNEQFF. The chain employs TRBV7-9 and TRBJ2-1; a weak D match, TRBD2 (6 bases). V was cut by 5 bases and J by 0 bases, with 11 bases left in between. Germline-derived CDR1 and CDR2 are SEHNR and FQNEAQ (reference sequence). The CDR3 has 15 amino acids.

The J gene is TRBJ1-1, the V gene TRBV7-9; D uncertain. V dropped 1 base and J dropped 0 bases, with 6 bases sitting between them. This CDR3 has 14 amino acids. CDR1 and CDR2 (germline): SEHNR, FQNEAQ (reference sequence). The CDR3 DNA reads as TGTGCCAGCAGCTTAGGAGAGGTGAACACTGAAGCTTTCTTT. This encodes CASSLGEVNTEAFF.

The chain joins TRBV5-4 to TRBJ1-2, with a tentative D call TRBD1 (5 bases). The V gene lost 1 base and the J gene lost 6 bases, with 16 bases spanning the gap. CDR3 length equals 15 residues. Germline CDR1 is SGHNT and CDR2 is YYREEE (reference sequence). The CDR3 DNA reads as TGTGCCAGCAGCTTGATGGGCATAGGGGAGAATGGCTACACCTTC. Its protein is CASSLMGIGENGYTF.

CDR3 in amino acids: CASSIGNRGLYGYTF. The CDR3 nucleotides read TGTGCCAGTAGTATAGGAAACAGGGGCCTCTATGGCTACACCTTC. This sequence joins TRBV19 and TRBJ1-2; 7 nucleotides line up with TRBD1. CDR1 and CDR2 (germline): LNHDA, SQIVND (reference sequence). V trimming: 1 base; J trimming: 4 bases; junction bases outside the gene matches: 6. The CDR3 runs to 15 residues.

This clone was seen only once. V usage is TRBV19 and J usage is TRBJ2-7; 8 bases are a match to TRBD1. The CDR3 runs 13 residues. CDR1 is LNHDA and CDR2 is SQIVND in the germline V gene (reference sequence). After removal of 5 bases from V and 5 bases from J, the junction contained 5 bases not matched to a gene. CDR3 sequence reads: CASSAGTGNEQYF. CDR3 nucleotide sequence: TGTGCCAGTAGTGCCGGGACAGGCAACGAGCAGTACTTC.

The CDR3 sequence is CASLRDSGSSGELFF. CDR3 sequence (DNA): TGCGCCAGCCTCAGGGACAGCGGGAGTAGCGGGGAGCTGTTTTTT. The gene calls are TRBV5-1 and TRBJ2-2, with D maybe TRBD2 (8 bases). In germline, CDR1 is SGHRS, CDR2 YFSETQ. This CDR3 is 15 amino acids long. Deletions cut 7 bases from V and 7 bases from J, with 20 bases between. The full variable domain, with the rest looked up from reference TRBV5-1 and TRBJ2-2, is KAGVTQTPRYLIKTRGQQVTLSCSPISGHRSVSWYQQTPGQGLQFLFEYFSETQRNKGNFPGRFSGRQFSNSRSEMNVSTLELGDSALYLCASLRDSGSSGELFFGEGSRLTVL.

The rearrangement joins TRBV19 to TRBJ2-2; 7 bases are a match to TRBD1. The CDR3 runs 16 residues. Losses at the gene ends were 7 bases for V and 0 bases for J; bases not matched to a gene: 8. CDR1 LNHDA and CDR2 SQIVND come from the germline V gene (reference sequence). The CDR3 region has the DNA TGTGCCAGTAACAGACAGGGTCTTACGAACACCGGGGAGCTGTTTTTT. Its translation is CASNRQGLTNTGELFF.

The rearrangement joins TRBV5-1 to TRBJ2-3; tentatively, D is TRBD2 (5 bases). Trimming took off 4 bases at V and 0 bases at J, with 24 bases between the two ends. The length of the CDR3 is 19 residues. The V gene's germline CDR1 is SGHRS and CDR2 YFSETQ. In nucleotides, the CDR3 is TGCGCCAGCAGCCACTCGCTAAGGACTCCTCTCTCTAGCACAGATACGCAGTATTTT. Its translation: CASSHSLRTPLSSTDTQYF.

This chain's CDR3 is CASSYDGTSGGYEQYF. For the CDR3, the DNA is TGTGCCAGCAGTTACGACGGGACATCCGGGGGCTACGAGCAGTACTTC. V is TRBV6-5 and J is TRBJ2-7, with D perhaps matching TRBD1 or TRBD2 (6 bases each). Trimming stripped 2 bases from V and 3 bases from J, with 17 bases between. There are 16 residues in the CDR3. Germline-derived CDR1 and CDR2 are MNHEY and SVGAGI.